This T cell receptor beta chain is from a study of T cells in Graves' hyperthyroidism and ophthalmopathy. This clonotype was counted many times. Germline V gene data show CDR1 as SGHDT and CDR2 as YYEEEE. The CDR3 length is 16 residues. V lost 1 base and J 4 bases, leaving 17 bases between the germline ends. Amplification targeted TCR beta CDR3 regions from RNA transcripts. Carried out on the TCR CDR3, a first-round RT-PCR used the HTBI primer set. TCRdb reanalysed the multiplex PCR reads using MiXCR and keeps one entry per CDR3 protein. The table has under 350,000 distinct CDR3 sequences, about 14% seen once.

This receptor was taken from a woman aged 25 to 39 with Graves' hyperthyroidism that later progressed to Graves' ophthalmopathy. V gene TRBV5-6 combines with J gene TRBJ1-2; D is possibly TRBD1 (6 bases). Sample: blood. The CDR3 region has the DNA TGTGCCAGCAGCTTGACGGTACAGGGATGGAGCTATGGCTACACCTTC. Its protein is CASSLTVQGWSYGYTF.